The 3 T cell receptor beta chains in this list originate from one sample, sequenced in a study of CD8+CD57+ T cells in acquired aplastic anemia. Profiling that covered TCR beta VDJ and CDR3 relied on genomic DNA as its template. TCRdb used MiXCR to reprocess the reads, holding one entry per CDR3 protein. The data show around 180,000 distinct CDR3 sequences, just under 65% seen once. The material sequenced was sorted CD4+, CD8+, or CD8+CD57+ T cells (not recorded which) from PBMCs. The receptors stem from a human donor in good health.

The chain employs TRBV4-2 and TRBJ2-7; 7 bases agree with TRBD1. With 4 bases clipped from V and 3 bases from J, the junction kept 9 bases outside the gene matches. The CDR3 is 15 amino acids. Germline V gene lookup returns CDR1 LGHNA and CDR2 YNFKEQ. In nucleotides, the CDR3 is TGTGCCAGCAGCCCTGGGGGAAGGGGGCTCTACGAGCAGTACTTC. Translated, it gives CASSPGGRGLYEQYF.

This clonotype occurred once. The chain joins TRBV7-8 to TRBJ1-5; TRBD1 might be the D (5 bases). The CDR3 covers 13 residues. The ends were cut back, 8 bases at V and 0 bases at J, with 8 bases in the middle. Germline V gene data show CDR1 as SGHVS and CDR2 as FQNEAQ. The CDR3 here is CASGQGSNQPQHF. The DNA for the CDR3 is TGTGCCAGCGGGCAGGGTAGCAATCAGCCCCAGCATTTT. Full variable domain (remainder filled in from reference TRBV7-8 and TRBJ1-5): GAGVSQSPRYKVAKRGQDVALRCDPISGHVSLFWYQQALGQGPEFLTYFQNEAQLDKSGLPSDRFFAERPEGSVSTLKIQRTQQEDSAVYLCASGQGSNQPQHFGDGTRLSIL.

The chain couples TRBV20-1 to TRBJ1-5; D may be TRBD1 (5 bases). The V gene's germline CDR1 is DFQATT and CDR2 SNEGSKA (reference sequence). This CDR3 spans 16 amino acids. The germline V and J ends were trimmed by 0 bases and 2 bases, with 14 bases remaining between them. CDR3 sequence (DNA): TGCAGTGCTAGAGATCCCCGCAGGGTCGGCAATCAGCCCCAGCATTTT. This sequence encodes CSARDPRRVGNQPQHF.